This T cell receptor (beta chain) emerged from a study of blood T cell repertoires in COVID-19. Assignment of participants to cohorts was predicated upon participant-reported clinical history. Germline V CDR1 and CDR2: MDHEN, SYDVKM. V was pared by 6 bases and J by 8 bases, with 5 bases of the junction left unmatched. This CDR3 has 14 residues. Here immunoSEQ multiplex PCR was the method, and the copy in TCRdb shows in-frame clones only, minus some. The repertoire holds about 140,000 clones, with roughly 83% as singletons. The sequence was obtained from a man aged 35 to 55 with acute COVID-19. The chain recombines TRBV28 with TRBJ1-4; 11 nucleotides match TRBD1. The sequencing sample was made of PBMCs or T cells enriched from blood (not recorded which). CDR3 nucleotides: TGTGCCAGCAGCCTGGACAGGGGGCGGGAAAAACTGTTTTTT. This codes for CASSLDRGREKLFF.